A single sample is the source of the 28 T cell receptor beta chains below, sequenced in a study of blood T cell repertoires in COVID-19. Produced via immunoSEQ multiplex PCR; TCRdb's table is partial and in-frame only. Here the sample spans fewer than 350,000 clones, around 85% being singletons. The source material was peripheral blood. The receptors derive from a woman aged 45 to 65 with active or convalescent COVID-19.

This clone turned up a few times. This sequence joins TRBV28 and TRBJ2-7; D is unclear. Trimming stripped 6 bases from V and 3 bases from J, with 6 bases between. Germline V gives CDR1 MDHEN, CDR2 SYDVKM. The CDR3 sequence is 11 residues long. CDR3 in DNA: TGTGCCAGCAGGAACAGCTACGAGCAGTACTTC. It encodes CASRNSYEQYF.

This CDR3 is CASITGKGPVWAFF. As DNA, the CDR3 is TGTGCCAGCATTACAGGGAAGGGTCCTGTGTGGGCTTTCTTT. The J gene is TRBJ1-1, the V gene TRBV28; D possibly corresponds to TRBD1 (6 bases). The CDR3 consists of 14 residues. Per the germline V gene, CDR1 is MDHEN and CDR2 is SYDVKM. V was cut by 7 bases and J by 11 bases, with 23 bases left in between.

This chain joins TRBV18 and TRBJ2-3, with 7 positions matching TRBD2. V was pared by 3 bases and J by 1 base, with 7 bases of the junction left unmatched. CDR1 and CDR2 from the germline V gene are KGHSH and LQKENI. The CDR3 is 16 amino acids. The CDR3 DNA sequence: TGTGCCAGCTCACCGCGGGGGAATAGAGGCACAGATACGCAGTATTTT. Translating gives CASSPRGNRGTDTQYF.

The V call is TRBV6-6, the J call TRBJ2-2; 7 bases map to TRBD1. CDR1 is MNHNY and CDR2 is SVGAGI in the germline V gene (reference sequence). V gave up 4 bases and J gave up 0 bases; unmatched junction bases: 2. The CDR3 has 15 amino acids. CDR3 residues: CASSFGTANTGELFF. DNA of the CDR3: TGTGCCAGCAGTTTTGGGACAGCGAACACCGGGGAGCTGTTTTTT.

The rearrangement links TRBV19 to TRBJ1-2, with D maybe TRBD1 (5 bases). Trimming shortened V by 10 bases and J by 4 bases, and 13 bases separated the two germline ends. The CDR3 totals 12 residues. Germline CDR1 LNHDA, CDR2 SQIVND (reference sequence). The DNA for the CDR3 is TGTGCCACCCAGGAGGGACCCTATGGCTACACCTTC. The encoded protein is CATQEGPYGYTF.

This clone was seen a few times. The chain couples TRBV5-1 to TRBJ1-5; D remains unclear. The germline gives CDR1 SGHRS, CDR2 YFSETQ. This CDR3 comprises 14 residues. V lost 0 bases, J lost 7 bases, and 11 bases lay in between. CDR3 sequence (DNA): TGCGCCAGCAGCTTGGCTGGGGAGGAACAGCCCCAGCATTTT. It translates to CASSLAGEEQPQHF.

This clone has a single count. The chain is built from TRBV21-1 and TRBJ2-7; the tabulated D call, TRBD2, remains unverified against the DNA. TRBV21-1 has pseudogene status. The CDR3 has 15 residues. CDR3 protein: CASNLGGNFNYEQYF. The CDR3 nucleotides read TGTGCCAGCAACCTTGGGGGGAATTTTAACTACGAGCAGTACTTC.

The gene calls are TRBV2 and TRBJ2-1; 12 nucleotides line up with TRBD2. Losses at the gene ends were 9 bases for V and 1 base for J; bases not matched to a gene: 4. This CDR3 has 15 residues. Germline V gene data show CDR1 as SNHLY and CDR2 as FYNNEI. The CDR3 protein is CASSSGRASYNEQFF. The CDR3 coding sequence is TGTGCCAGTTCTAGCGGGAGGGCGTCCTACAATGAGCAGTTCTTC.

V gene TRBV28 combines with J gene TRBJ1-1, with no clear D. V gave up 4 bases and J gave up 5 bases, with 20 bases separating them. Germline loops: CDR1 MDHEN, CDR2 SYDVKM. CDR3 length: 16 residues. This CDR3 reads CASSYDIGVRMTEAFF. The CDR3, as DNA: TGTGCCAGCAGTTACGACATCGGGGTAAGGATGACTGAAGCTTTCTTT.

The chain couples TRBV18 to TRBJ1-3; D gene unclear. The CDR3 has 16 amino acids. V lost 2 bases and J lost 0, with 11 bases in between. From germline, CDR1 is KGHSH and CDR2 LQKENI. The CDR3 DNA follows: TGTGCCAGCTCACCAAATGAGGCCAGCTCTGGAAACACCATATATTTT. As protein: CASSPNEASSGNTIYF.

With respect to this clone: This specimen includes other DNA sequences encoding the same CDR3. The V call is TRBV2, the J call TRBJ2-2, with a tentative D call TRBD2 (5 bases). Germline CDR1 is SNHLY and CDR2 is FYNNEI. V was clipped by 2 bases and J by 1 base, with 5 bases between them. This CDR3 spans 14 amino acids. In DNA form, the CDR3 reads TGTGCCAGCAGTGAACGGGGGAACACCGGGGAGCTGTTTTTT. It yields the protein CASSERGNTGELFF.

This chain uses TRBV9 with TRBJ1-3; D is perhaps TRBD1 (6 bases). This CDR3 region has 14 residues. Per germline, CDR1 SGDLS and CDR2 YYNGEE. The germline V and J ends were trimmed by 3 bases and 0 bases, with 7 bases remaining between them. The CDR3 DNA is TGTGCCAGCAGCGCAGGGGACTCTGGAAACACCATATATTTT. Protein product: CASSAGDSGNTIYF.

As to this clone: In the same sample, other DNA sequences code for this CDR3. V gene TRBV3-1 (or the pseudogene TRBV3-2) combines with J gene TRBJ1-2; possible D gene TRBD1, 5 bases. With 1 base removed from V and 4 bases from J, the gap between germline ends came to 7 bases. The CDR3 extends over 13 amino acids. CDR1 LGHDT and CDR2 YNNKEL come from the germline V gene (reference sequence). CDR3 bases: TGTGCCAGCAGCCAAGGGGGCAGCTATGGCTACACCTTC. This encodes CASSQGGSYGYTF.

The sample holds one count of this clone. The CDR3 DNA follows: TGTGCCAGCAGCCCCCGTGGGTCGGGATACAATGAGCAGTTCTTC. It translates to CASSPRGSGYNEQFF. This chain uses TRBV7-9 with TRBJ2-1; D is possibly TRBD2 (5 bases). Trimming removed 5 bases at V and 4 bases at J, with 15 bases between. The CDR3 consists of 15 residues. Germline assignment: CDR1 SEHNR and CDR2 FQNEAQ (reference sequence). The variable domain in full, completed from reference TRBV7-9 and TRBJ2-1, reads DTGVSQNPRHKITKRGQNVTFRCDPISEHNRLYWYRQTLGQGPEFLTYFQNEAQLEKSRLLSDRFSAERPKGSFSTLEIQRTEQGDSAMYLCASSPRGSGYNEQFFGPGTRLTVL.

This chain uses TRBV2 with TRBJ2-2; TRBD2 matches at 10 bases. The CDR3 contains 15 residues. CDR1 and CDR2 (germline): SNHLY, FYNNEI. V lost 6 bases and J lost 4; bases outside the gene matches: 5. The CDR3 loop is CASRSGTSVTGELFF. The CDR3 coding sequence is TGTGCCAGCAGATCCGGGACTAGCGTCACCGGGGAGCTGTTTTTT.

The chain uses TRBV7-6 and TRBJ2-1; 7 bases are shared with TRBD2. CDR1 SGHVS and CDR2 FNYEAQ come from the germline V gene. V was clipped by 1 base and J by 4 bases; unmatched bases: 7. This CDR3 contains 16 residues. This chain's CDR3 is CASSLGGRERYNEQFF. CDR3 sequence (DNA): TGTGCCAGCAGCTTAGGAGGGAGGGAGAGGTACAATGAGCAGTTCTTC.

This clone appeared a few times. The chain combines TRBV15 with TRBJ1-1; 7 bases fit TRBD1. CDR1 is LNHNV and CDR2 is YYDKDF in the germline V gene (reference sequence). After removal of 5 bases from V and 7 bases from J, the junction contained 10 bases not matched to a gene. CDR3 length equals 14 residues. The CDR3 here is CATSWGQFAGEAFF. CDR3 DNA sequence: TGTGCCACCAGCTGGGGACAGTTTGCTGGTGAAGCTTTCTTT.

This chain uses TRBV11-1 with TRBJ1-1, with 8 positions matching TRBD1. Germline V CDR1 and CDR2: SGHAT, FQDESV (reference sequence). Trimming took 5 bases from V and 10 from J; bases not matched to a gene: 9. The CDR3 is 13 amino acids. As DNA, the CDR3 is TGTGCCAGCAGCCCACAGGACAGGGTGACAGCTTTCTTT. Translating it yields CASSPQDRVTAFF.

The chain has TRBV27 and TRBJ2-1; 9 bases agree with TRBD1. This CDR3 region has 15 residues. From germline, CDR1 is MNHEY and CDR2 SMNVEV (reference sequence). After removal of 2 bases from V and 7 bases from J, the junction contained 6 bases not matched to a gene. CDR3 loop: CASSLNRGRGNEQFF. CDR3 nucleotide sequence: TGTGCCAGCAGTTTAAACAGGGGGCGCGGTAATGAGCAGTTCTTC.

The chain has TRBV28 and TRBJ1-2; 7 bases are shared with TRBD1. The CDR3 is made up of 13 amino acids. Germline-derived CDR1 and CDR2 are MDHEN and SYDVKM. The junction had 7 bases not matched to a gene; V was cut back by 6 bases and J by 6 bases. The CDR3 DNA follows: TGTGCCAGCAGAGTGACAGGGTCGGATGGCTACACCTTC. Protein: CASRVTGSDGYTF.

The chain has TRBV5-1 and TRBJ2-3; 9 bases are shared with TRBD2. Germline V gives CDR1 SGHRS, CDR2 YFSETQ. There are 15 residues in the CDR3. V was clipped by 4 bases and J by 1 base; unmatched bases: 4. Written as DNA, the CDR3 is TGCGCCAGCAGCATCGCTAGCGGGGGCACAGATACGCAGTATTTT. Translated: CASSIASGGTDTQYF.

V usage is TRBV27 and J usage is TRBJ1-2, with TRBD1 identical over 7 bases. Unmatched junction bases numbered 8, after V lost 4 bases and J lost 3 bases. The CDR3 totals 15 residues. Germline CDR1 MNHEY, CDR2 SMNVEV (reference sequence). CDR3 in amino acids: CASSSITGADYGYTF. In nucleotides, the CDR3 is TGTGCCAGCAGTTCCATCACAGGGGCCGACTATGGCTACACCTTC.

In nucleotides, the CDR3 is TGTGCCAGCAGCTTACTAGCGGGAGTGGGGGACAATGAGCAGTTCTTC. It specifies CASSLLAGVGDNEQFF. The genes are TRBV3-1 (or the pseudogene TRBV3-2) and TRBJ2-1, with 11 bases fitting TRBD2. CDR3 length: 16 residues. The germline CDR1 and CDR2 sequences are LGHDT and YNNKEL (reference sequence). V trimming: 5 bases; J trimming: 5 bases; junction bases outside the gene matches: 8.

The rearrangement uses TRBV27 and TRBJ2-3; D remains unclear. Germline V lookup: CDR1 MNHEY, CDR2 SMNVEV (reference sequence). The length of the CDR3 is 13 residues. V lost 4 bases to trimming and J lost 4 bases, with 9 bases between them. Written as DNA, the CDR3 is TGTGCCAGCAGTTCCAGTTTTCCAGATACGCAGTATTTT. This encodes CASSSSFPDTQYF.

The genes are TRBV7-9 and TRBJ2-7, with TRBD1 identical over 7 bases. Germline values: CDR1 SEHNR, CDR2 FQNEAQ (reference sequence). The CDR3 has 14 amino acids. V trimming: 4 bases; J trimming: 3 bases; junction bases outside the gene matches: 6. CDR3: CASSYQGGSYEQYF. Written as DNA, the CDR3 is TGTGCCAGCAGCTATCAAGGGGGCAGCTACGAGCAGTACTTC.

The gene calls are TRBV6-5 and TRBJ2-5, with 9 bases aligning to TRBD1. Germline lookup yields CDR1 MNHEY and CDR2 SVGAGI. V lost 8 bases, J lost 2 bases, and 6 bases stayed unmatched. This CDR3 is built from 14 residues. CDR3 sequence: CASAHGTGQETQYF. The CDR3 coding sequence is TGTGCCAGCGCCCATGGGACAGGGCAAGAGACCCAGTACTTC.

As DNA, the CDR3 is TGTGCCAGCAGTTTCCCTGGGACACAAAATGAAAAACTGTTTTTT. This codes for CASSFPGTQNEKLFF. V is TRBV28 and J is TRBJ1-4, with D maybe TRBD1 (6 bases). Trimming stripped 3 bases from V and 5 bases from J, with 13 bases between. This CDR3 spans 15 amino acids. Germline assignment: CDR1 MDHEN and CDR2 SYDVKM.

CDR3 bases: TGTGCTAGTGGTTTGGTAGGCGGGGATGAGCAGTTCTTC. The encoded protein is CASGLVGGDEQFF. The chain has TRBV12-5 and TRBJ2-1; D perhaps matches TRBD2 (6 bases). Germline values: CDR1 LGHNT, CDR2 FRNRAP. The V end lost 0 bases, the J end lost 8 bases, and 8 bases lay between the germline ends. The CDR3 totals 13 residues. The full variable domain, rest sourced from reference TRBV12-5 and TRBJ2-1, is DARVTQTPRHKVTEMGQEVTMRCQPILGHNTVFWYRQTMMQGLELLAYFRNRAPLDDSGMPKDRFSAEMPDATLATLKIQPSEPRDSAVYFCASGLVGGDEQFFGPGTRLTVL.